A selection of T cell receptor beta chains follows, all from one sample in a study of T cell responses to AZD1222 COVID-19 vaccine. Here immunoSEQ multiplex PCR was the method, and the copy in TCRdb shows in-frame clones only, minus some. The sample records more than 250,000 clones, 80% to 95% being singletons. The starting material was peripheral blood, obtained on day 0 of AZD1222 vaccination. The receptors were gathered from an adult in good health. CDR3s include the opening cysteine and the closing phenylalanine or tryptophan. D genes are given only for firm matches. Clone size is given for some rows only: seen once, a few or many times, or a class if the clone is expanded.

v_call	j_call	d_call	clone_size	cdr3_nt	cdr3_aa
TRBV9	TRBJ2-7	-	-	TGTGCCAGCAGCGTAGCTGAGGGCGCCTACGAGCAGTACTTC	CASSVAEGAYEQYF
TRBV25-1	TRBJ1-1	-	-	TGTGCCAGCAGGGCTGACGCGGCCCCCACTGAAGCTTTCTTT	CASRADAAPTEAFF
TRBV3-1/TRBV3-2	TRBJ1-1	TRBD1	-	TGTGCCAGCAGGTCCCGGGACAGGGAGACTGAAGCTTTCTTT	CASRSRDRETEAFF
TRBV24-1	TRBJ2-3	-	-	TGTGCCACCAGTGATCCCCGGGACCCGACCTCCACAGATACGCAGTATTTT	CATSDPRDPTSTDTQYF
TRBV5-1	TRBJ2-7	-	-	TGCGCCAGCAGCCCCGGGACGGGAAGCTCCTACGAGCAGTACTTC	CASSPGTGSSYEQYF
TRBV9	TRBJ2-1	TRBD2	-	TGTGCCAGCAGCCTAGGGGCCGGACTAGCGGGAGGGGATGAGCAGTTCTTC	CASSLGAGLAGGDEQFF
TRBV2	TRBJ2-5	-	-	TGTGCCAGCAGTGATGCAGGGAATTTAGGAGAGACCCAGTACTTC	CASSDAGNLGETQYF
TRBV7-2	TRBJ2-7	TRBD1	-	TGTGCCAGCGGACAGGGGCAAGGCTCCTACGAGCAGTACTTC	CASGQGQGSYEQYF
TRBV2	TRBJ1-5	-	-	TGTGCCAGCAGTGAGGGCGGTCAGCCCCAGCATTTT	CASSEGGQPQHF
TRBV7-3	TRBJ2-7	TRBD2	-	TGTGCCAGCAGCCCGGAGACTAGCGGGAGGGCCTACGAGCAGTACTTC	CASSPETSGRAYEQYF
TRBV3-1/TRBV3-2	TRBJ2-5	TRBD2	-	TGTGCCAGCAGCCAAGGTAGCGGGGGGCAAGAGACCCAGTACTTC	CASSQGSGGQETQYF
TRBV5-1	TRBJ2-1	-	-	TGCGCCAGCAGCACTAATTACAATGAGCAGTTCTTC	CASSTNYNEQFF
TRBV10-3	TRBJ1-3	-	-	TGTGCCATCAGTGATGGAGGGGTTGGAAACACCATATATTTT	CAISDGGVGNTIYF
TRBV10-2	TRBJ2-7	-	-	TGCGCCAGCAGCCAGTCTACCTACGAGCAGTACTTC	CASSQSTYEQYF
TRBV6-5	TRBJ1-1	-	-	TGTGCCAGCACCTCCACTGTCGAATTTGAAGCTTTCTTT	CASTSTVEFEAFF
TRBV15	TRBJ2-7	TRBD2	once	TGTGCCACCAGCAGTGCCGGGAGGAGCTCCTACGAGCAGTACTTC	CATSSAGRSSYEQYF
TRBV2	TRBJ1-5	-	few	TGTGCCAGCAGTGAAGCGGGGGAGCCCCAGCATTTT	CASSEAGEPQHF
TRBV7-9	TRBJ2-3	-	-	TGTGCCAGCGGAATGAGCACAGATACGCAGTATTTT	CASGMSTDTQYF
TRBV24-1	TRBJ2-1	-	-	TGTGCCACCAGTGATTCAGGCCGAAATGAGCAGTTCTTC	CATSDSGRNEQFF
TRBV2	TRBJ1-1	-	once	TGTGCCAGCAGGGTCAGCAATGAAGCTTTCTTT	CASRVSNEAFF
TRBV5-6	TRBJ1-4	TRBD1	-	TGTGCCAGCAGCTGGATGACAGGGACTAATGAAAAACTGTTTTTT	CASSWMTGTNEKLFF
TRBV9	TRBJ2-7	TRBD2	-	TGTGCCAGCAGCCCCCGGACTAGTAAGTCCTACGAGCAGTACTTC	CASSPRTSKSYEQYF
TRBV19	TRBJ1-2	-	-	TGTGCCAGTAGTATTTGGACAGCCGACTATGGCTACACCTTC	CASSIWTADYGYTF
TRBV28	TRBJ2-1	-	-	TGTGCCAGCAGTTTTTCCTACGAGCAGTTCTTC	CASSFSYEQFF
TRBV6-2/TRBV6-3	TRBJ2-7	-	-	TGTGCCAGCAGCCGCTTCGGGACTTTAGCCTACGAGCAGTACTTC	CASSRFGTLAYEQYF
TRBV14	TRBJ1-2	-	-	TGTGCCGGAATTCCTAACTATGGCTACACCTTC	CAGIPNYGYTF
TRBV3-1/TRBV3-2	TRBJ2-3	-	once	TGTGCCAGCAGCCGGGGTGACCCTGGGGTAGATACGCAGTATTTT	CASSRGDPGVDTQYF
TRBV7-2	TRBJ1-5	-	-	TGTGCCAGCAGCTTTGACGGTAGCAATCAGCCCCAGCATTTT	CASSFDGSNQPQHF
TRBV10-3	TRBJ2-1	TRBD2	-	TGTGCCATCTCGACTAGCGGGATTACAGATTCCTACAATGAGCAGTTCTTC	CAISTSGITDSYNEQFF
TRBV28	TRBJ1-2	-	-	TGTGCCAGCAGTTTATGGGACTATGGCTACACCTTC	CASSLWDYGYTF
TRBV4-1	TRBJ2-7	TRBD1	-	TGCGCCAGCAGGGGGACAGGGCGCTACGAGCAGTACTTC	CASRGTGRYEQYF
TRBV18	TRBJ2-1	TRBD1	-	TGTGCCAGCTCACCCTCAAGGGGGCTCGATGAGCAGTTCTTC	CASSPSRGLDEQFF
TRBV10-3	TRBJ1-1	-	-	TGTGCCATCAGTGACCGTGGGGACACTGAAGCTTTCTTT	CAISDRGDTEAFF
TRBV5-1	TRBJ2-7	-	-	TGCGCCAGCAGCTCCCAGGGAATAGCCTACGAGCAGTACTTC	CASSSQGIAYEQYF
TRBV11-2	TRBJ2-1	TRBD2	-	TGTGCCAGCAGCCCCTTTAGCGGGTTCGACTCCATCAATGAGCAGTTCTTC	CASSPFSGFDSINEQFF
TRBV9	TRBJ1-3	-	-	TGTGCCAGCAGCACCTCCCAGGGGAGCTCTGGAAACACCATATATTTT	CASSTSQGSSGNTIYF
TRBV12-3/TRBV12-4	TRBJ2-1	-	-	TGTGCCAGCAGTTGGACCGACAATGAGCAGTTCTTC	CASSWTDNEQFF
TRBV11-3	TRBJ2-1	-	few	TGTGCCAGCAGCCTAACTAACAATGAGCAGTTCTTC	CASSLTNNEQFF
TRBV27	TRBJ1-4	TRBD1	-	TGTGCCAGCAGTTCATCCGGGACAGGGAATGAAAAACTGTTTTTT	CASSSSGTGNEKLFF
TRBV2	TRBJ2-6	-	-	TGTGCCAGCAGGGTCTCGGTGGGGTCAGGGTCCGTGATAATTTCTGGGGCCAACGTCCTGACTTTC	CASRVSVGSGSVIISGANVLTF
TRBV20-1	TRBJ1-1	-	few	TGCAGTGCTAGTGTACAGGCTCAAGCTTTCTTT	CSASVQAQAFF
TRBV6-1	TRBJ2-1	-	-	TGTGCCAGCAGTGCCCGCCCAGCAGGGTCCTACAATGAGCAGTTCTTC	CASSARPAGSYNEQFF
TRBV12-5	TRBJ2-1	-	-	TGTGCTAGTGGTTTGGTTAGGGGCAGGGCGGGTGAGCAGTTCTTC	CASGLVRGRAGEQFF
TRBV7-6	TRBJ2-2	-	-	TGTGCCAGCAGCTTAAAGGCGGGCACCGGGGAGCTGTTTTTT	CASSLKAGTGELFF
TRBV5-1	TRBJ1-6	TRBD1	-	TGCGCCAGCAGCACCGGGGACAGGAGCTCCTATAATTCACCCCTCCACTTT	CASSTGDRSSYNSPLHF
TRBV7-9	TRBJ2-2	-	-	TGTGCCAGCGAGGATTCTCAGGGATCCGGGGAGCTGTTTTTT	CASEDSQGSGELFF
TRBV28	TRBJ1-5	-	-	TGTGCCAGCACTCCTAACCAGGGTAATCGACAGCCCCAGCATTTT	CASTPNQGNRQPQHF
TRBV5-1	TRBJ2-3	-	-	TGCGCCAGCAGCTTGGGGGCGACAGATACGCAGTATTTT	CASSLGATDTQYF
TRBV15	TRBJ1-5	-	-	TGTGCCACCAGCGGTCGGTACGGGCCCCAGCATTTT	CATSGRYGPQHF
TRBV6-5	TRBJ1-2	TRBD1	-	TGTGCCAGCAGTCTCCGGGACAGGGGAGATGGCTACACCTTC	CASSLRDRGDGYTF
TRBV5-1	TRBJ1-2	-	-	TGCGCCAGCAGCCAAGGGACCGGAGGCTACACCTTC	CASSQGTGGYTF
TRBV4-1	TRBJ1-5	TRBD1	-	TGCGCCAGCAGCCAAGTAGGACAGGGAAGTCAGCCCCAGCATTTT	CASSQVGQGSQPQHF
TRBV4-1	TRBJ2-7	TRBD1	-	TGCGCCAGCAGCCAAGCGGACAGGGTAGGAGGAGAGCAGTACTTC	CASSQADRVGGEQYF
TRBV7-2	TRBJ2-4	TRBD2	-	TGTGCCAGCAGCATACTAGCGGGCCCGGGGTTAGCCAAAAACATTCAGTACTTC	CASSILAGPGLAKNIQYF
TRBV7-9	TRBJ2-1	TRBD1	-	TGTGCCAGCAGCGCTGACAGGGGCAAGTCCTACAATGAGCAGTTCTTC	CASSADRGKSYNEQFF
TRBV18	TRBJ2-7	-	-	TGTGCCAGCTCACCGGGTGCCAATTCCTACGAGCAGTACTTC	CASSPGANSYEQYF